These 32 T cell receptor beta chains were sequenced from one sample in a study of post-analysis software for immune sequencing data (dated by TCRdb to between 2014 and 2016). Antigens of these TCRs are unknown. Preparation of the library involved PCR. Instrument used: Illumina HiSeq 2500. Unique molecular identifiers were incorporated into TCR beta cDNA libraries to reduce PCR and sequencing biases. TCRdb itself trimmed the public reads at Q25 with fastp, ran MiXCR and retained productive beta chains. Entries that share a CDR3 protein sequence are merged under the most common genes and DNA. Within this sample are fewer than 850,000 distinct CDR3 sequences, with 30% of them counted one time only. 0.55% to 0.65% of the sample comes from the top ten. What the authors observed across the whole study: Patients showed significantly higher frequencies than controls for roughly five TRBV segments, among them TRBV5-6, TRBV5-1 and TRBV20-1.

Material: blood. These receptors were obtained from a girl between 10 and 17 years old with multiple sclerosis.

V usage is TRBV5-1 and J usage is TRBJ2-1; 9 positions match TRBD2. There are 16 residues in the CDR3. J was trimmed by 10 bases and V by 4 bases; bases with no gene match: 15. Germline assignment: CDR1 SGHRS and CDR2 YFSETQ. CDR3 bases: TGCGCCAGCAGCCCAAGATTAGCGGGGGCCTCCTTGGAGCAGTTCTTC. Residues: CASSPRLAGASLEQFF. The entire variable domain, with the rest obtained from reference TRBV5-1 and TRBJ2-1, is as follows: KAGVTQTPRYLIKTRGQQVTLSCSPISGHRSVSWYQQTPGQGLQFLFEYFSETQRNKGNFPGRFSGRQFSNSRSEMNVSTLELGDSALYLCASSPRLAGASLEQFFGPGTRLTVL.

This clonotype was observed a few times. The chain combines TRBV7-2 with TRBJ1-5; the D is unclear. Germline CDR1 reads SGHTA; CDR2 reads FQGNSA. Trimming stripped 3 bases from V and 3 bases from J, with 15 bases between. This CDR3 region has 16 residues. The CDR3 sequence is CASSFPGGGNNQPQHF. The CDR3 DNA reads as TGTGCCAGCAGCTTCCCGGGAGGTGGAAACAATCAGCCCCAGCATTTT.

A few counts support this clonotype. The V gene is TRBV10-3, the J gene TRBJ2-1, with 9 bases matching TRBD1. CDR3 length: 16 amino acids. With 0 bases clipped from V and 8 bases from J, the junction kept 8 bases outside the gene matches. Germline V gives CDR1 ENHRY, CDR2 SYGVKD. DNA of the CDR3: TGTGCCATCAGTGAGTCGACGGGACAGGGTTTGCATGAGCAGTTCTTC. This gives the protein CAISESTGQGLHEQFF.

This clonotype has just a few counts. The chain combines TRBV5-1 with TRBJ2-3, with a weak D call TRBD1 (6 bases). CDR3 length: 16 residues. Germline assignment: CDR1 SGHRS and CDR2 YFSETQ. Trimming took 7 bases from V and 0 from J, leaving 18 bases between them. In DNA, the CDR3 is TGCGCCAGCTACCGGACAGAGCGGTCAAGCACAGATACGCAGTATTTT. Protein product: CASYRTERSSTDTQYF.

This sequence joins TRBV5-1 and TRBJ2-1; D call uncertain. The tail of the sequence fits TRBJ2-7 better, so the J call may be wrong. This CDR3 is 15 amino acids long. The germline CDR1 and CDR2 sequences are SGHRS and YFSETQ. Written as DNA, the CDR3 is TGCGCCAGCAGCTCCCTAGGCGGAACGTACAATGAGCAGTACTTC. Its protein product is CASSSLGGTYNEQYF.

The V call is TRBV5-1, the J call TRBJ1-2, with D maybe TRBD1 (5 bases). Germline CDR1 reads SGHRS; CDR2 reads YFSETQ. Deletions cut 3 bases from V and 8 bases from J, with 17 bases between. The CDR3 consists of 14 residues. The CDR3 here is CASSSRDAFLGYTF. In DNA, the CDR3 is TGCGCCAGCAGCTCCCGGGACGCCTTTTTGGGCTACACCTTC.

This clonotype has only a few counts. The chain has TRBV7-9 and TRBJ1-5, with unresolved D. Trimming left V 8 bases short and J 9 bases short, with 11 bases between. The CDR3 length is 11 residues. Germline V lookup: CDR1 SEHNR, CDR2 FQNEAQ (reference sequence). The CDR3 DNA is TGTGCCAGCTCCGAGACGGGGCCCCAGCATTTT. It codes for CASSETGPQHF.

The chain joins TRBV5-6 to TRBJ1-5, with D unclear. Germline CDR1 and CDR2: SGHDT and YYEEEE. The V end was cut by 4 bases, the J end by 1 base, with 9 bases between. The CDR3 extends over 14 amino acids. CDR3 sequence (DNA): TGTGCCAGCAGCCGTACAAAGAGCAATCAGCCCCAGCATTTT. The encoded protein is CASSRTKSNQPQHF.

This clonotype turned up a few times. The chain is built from TRBV6-6 and TRBJ2-6; D may correspond to TRBD1 or TRBD2 (5 bases each). With 0 bases removed from V and 8 bases from J, the gap between germline ends came to 8 bases. The CDR3 contains 14 residues. In germline, CDR1 is MNHNY, CDR2 SVGAGI (reference sequence). DNA for the CDR3: TGTGCCAGCAGTTACTCCGGGACCTCCAACGTCCTGACTTTC. Its protein product is CASSYSGTSNVLTF.

The J gene is TRBJ2-3, the V gene TRBV9; D possibly uses TRBD1 or TRBD2 (7 bases each). The CDR3 is made up of 16 amino acids. Trimming removed 3 bases from V and 7 bases from J, with 21 bases in between. Germline V lookup: CDR1 SGDLS, CDR2 YYNGEE. CDR3 region: CASSASGGQVMNTQYF. DNA of the CDR3: TGTGCCAGCAGCGCCTCGGGAGGACAGGTGATGAATACGCAGTATTTT.

This clonotype is a singleton in its sample. One base away lies a much larger clone, so this may be a sequencing read error. The chain recombines TRBV11-2 with TRBJ2-6; 12 nucleotides align to TRBD2. CDR3 length equals 17 residues. Germline-derived CDR1 and CDR2 are SGHAT and FQNNGV. The trim removed 5 bases at V and 4 bases at J, leaving 6 bases unmatched. The CDR3 nucleotides read TGTGCCAGCAGCCGGACTAGCGGGGCCCACGGGGCCAACGTCCTGACTTTC. Amino acid sequence: CASSRTSGAHGANVLTF.

There are a few counts of this clonotype. The V call is TRBV20-1, the J call TRBJ2-3, with TRBD2 matching over 7 bases. With V trimmed by 1 base and J by 6 bases, 16 bases remained unmatched. The germline V gene encodes CDR1 DFQATT and CDR2 SNEGSKA (reference sequence). The CDR3 totals 17 residues. The CDR3 DNA is TGCAGTGCTAGAGGTTGGCTGCCAGCGGGGCCCAGGGATACGCAGTATTTT. Translation gives CSARGWLPAGPRDTQYF.

This rearrangement joins TRBV20-1 to TRBJ2-1; TRBD1 is a possible D gene (6 bases). The germline V gene encodes CDR1 DFQATT and CDR2 SNEGSKA (reference sequence). The V and J ends lost 6 bases and 6 bases respectively, with 21 bases between them. The CDR3 consists of 15 residues. The CDR3 is CSAGGRLALPNEQFF. In DNA, the CDR3 is TGCAGTGCAGGGGGTCGCCTAGCCCTTCCCAATGAGCAGTTCTTC.

This clonotype was observed a few times. The chain couples TRBV28 to TRBJ1-6, with a tentative D call TRBD1 (5 bases). Germline V gene data show CDR1 as MDHEN and CDR2 as SYDVKM. CDR3 length: 16 amino acids. V dropped 8 bases and J dropped 3 bases, with 17 bases sitting between them. The CDR3: CASERQRASYNSPLHF. In DNA, the CDR3 is TGTGCCAGCGAGAGACAGAGGGCGAGCTATAATTCACCCCTCCACTTT.

In this sample, this clonotype turned up once. This sequence joins TRBV10-2 and TRBJ2-7; 9 nucleotides match TRBD2. The DNA matches TRBJ2-5 better at its end, which makes the J call doubtful. There are 13 residues in the CDR3. CDR1 is WSHSY and CDR2 is SAAADI in the germline V gene. The DNA for the CDR3 is TGCGCCAGCACCCCGTTGACTAGCGGGACCCAGTACTTC. It translates to CASTPLTSGTQYF.

The rearrangement uses TRBV2 and TRBJ2-7; no clear D. The J call is doubtful: the DNA matches TRBJ2-5 better. The CDR3 length is 12 residues. Germline V gene data show CDR1 as SNHLY and CDR2 as FYNNEI. CDR3 residues: CASSGHSETQYF. The CDR3 nucleotides are TGTGCCAGCAGTGGCCATAGCGAGACCCAGTACTTC.

The J gene is TRBJ2-1, the V gene TRBV6-2 or TRBV6-3; 16 bases are shared with TRBD2. CDR1 is MNHEY, CDR2 SVGEGT, per germline. V gave up 6 bases and J gave up 2 bases; unmatched junction bases: 7. This CDR3 has 18 residues. CDR3 amino acids: CASSPGLAGGRPYNEQFF. DNA of the CDR3: TGTGCCAGCAGCCCGGGACTAGCGGGAGGGCGTCCCTACAATGAGCAGTTCTTC.

In this sample, this clonotype turned up a few times. V usage is TRBV28 and J usage is TRBJ1-2; D is uncertain. The V gene lost 5 bases and the J gene lost 0 bases, with 13 bases spanning the gap. Germline V gene data show CDR1 as MDHEN and CDR2 as SYDVKM. The CDR3 length is 15 residues. CDR3 residues: CASSPQRSPNYGYTF. The CDR3 DNA reads as TGTGCCAGCAGTCCGCAGAGATCCCCTAACTATGGCTACACCTTC.

Many counts were recorded for this clonotype. The chain is built from TRBV10-2 and TRBJ2-3, with D hard to call. Trimming pared 4 bases from V and 0 bases from J, leaving 11 bases between. This CDR3 spans 15 amino acids. Germline CDR1 is WSHSY and CDR2 is SAAADI. The CDR3 protein is CASSVDLASTDTQYF. CDR3 in DNA: TGCGCCAGCAGTGTAGACTTAGCTAGCACAGATACGCAGTATTTT.

The genes are TRBV20-1 and TRBJ2-1, with D maybe TRBD2 (6 bases). CDR3 length: 14 amino acids. Germline CDR1 and CDR2: DFQATT and SNEGSKA (reference sequence). This CDR3 reads CSPRAGRDYNEQFF. The CDR3 nucleotides read TGCAGCCCTAGGGCGGGACGAGACTACAATGAGCAGTTCTTC.

This sequence joins TRBV29-1 and TRBJ1-2; 9 bases are a match to TRBD1. Germline V gene sequence: CDR1 SQVTM, CDR2 ANQGSEA. The CDR3 runs to 13 residues. With V trimmed by 1 base and J by 5 bases, 2 bases remained unmatched. CDR3 sequence reads: CSVEAGQGYGYTF. CDR3 bases: TGCAGCGTTGAAGCGGGACAGGGATATGGCTACACCTTC.

The V and J genes are TRBV10-3 and TRBJ1-2; D ambiguous. The ends were cut back, 4 bases at V and 4 bases at J, with 22 bases in the middle. The germline CDR1 and CDR2 sequences are ENHRY and SYGVKD. CDR3 size: 17 residues. CDR3 nucleotide sequence: TGTGCCATCAGTGCGTCCGATAGCTCGGGCACTAGCTATGGCTACACCTTC. Encoded protein: CAISASDSSGTSYGYTF.

The chain uses TRBV5-1 and TRBJ1-2; 7 nucleotides match TRBD1. This CDR3 contains 15 residues. Unmatched junction bases numbered 4, after V lost 0 bases and J lost 2 bases. Per germline, CDR1 SGHRS and CDR2 YFSETQ. The CDR3: CASSLGDRLNYGYTF. CDR3 sequence (DNA): TGCGCCAGCAGCTTGGGGGACAGATTGAACTATGGCTACACCTTC.

The chain uses TRBV4-3 and TRBJ2-7; 7 bases line up with TRBD1. J was trimmed by 3 bases and V by 1 base; bases with no gene match: 6. The germline V gene has CDR1 LGHNA and CDR2 YSLEER. This CDR3 spans 15 amino acids. The CDR3, as DNA: TGCGCCAGCAGCCAAGCCAGAGACAGGGTCTACGAGCAGTACTTC. Translated, it gives CASSQARDRVYEQYF.

The chain joins TRBV7-2 to TRBJ2-3; the D gene is possibly TRBD2 (6 bases). CDR3 length: 15 residues. The ends were cut back, 2 bases at V and 2 bases at J, with 11 bases in the middle. Germline-derived CDR1 and CDR2 are SGHTA and FQGNSA. Here the CDR3 reads CASSLRGTYTDTQYF. The CDR3, as DNA: TGTGCCAGCAGCTTACGGGGGACGTACACAGATACGCAGTATTTT. Based on the CDR3 plus reference TRBV7-2 and TRBJ2-3, the full variable domain is GAGVSQSPSNKVTEKGKDVELRCDPISGHTALYWYRQSLGQGLEFLIYFQGNSAPDKSGLPSDRFSAERTGGSVSTLTIQRTQQEDSAVYLCASSLRGTYTDTQYFGPGTRLTVL.

In this sample, this clonotype turned up a few times. The V gene is TRBV5-1, the J gene TRBJ1-6, with 7 bases that match TRBD1. CDR3 size: 15 residues. Per the germline V gene, CDR1 is SGHRS and CDR2 is YFSETQ. V shed 3 bases and J 9 bases; nucleotides not matched to a gene: 9. The CDR3 reads CASSSGGQSGSPLHF. DNA for the CDR3: TGCGCCAGCAGCTCAGGGGGACAGTCGGGTTCACCCCTCCACTTT.

This clonotype has a count of ten or more. CDR3 in DNA: TGCAGCGCCGACCGGGACAGGGGCAATGAGCAGTTCTTC. Translation: CSADRDRGNEQFF. This chain uses TRBV29-1 with TRBJ2-1, with 10 nucleotides matching TRBD1. CDR3 size: 13 residues. CDR1 and CDR2 from the germline V gene are SQVTM and ANQGSEA. Germline trimming cut 7 bases from V and 6 bases from J; bases unmatched to any gene: 6.

This clonotype was seen many times. The chain has TRBV10-3 and TRBJ2-7; 7 bases line up with TRBD1. CDR3 length: 14 amino acids. V shed 6 bases, J shed 4 bases, and the junction held 9 bases outside the gene matches. Germline loops: CDR1 ENHRY, CDR2 SYGVKD. The CDR3 DNA reads TGTGCCATCAGCCCAGGAAGGGACAGATACGAGCAGTACTTC. It is translated as CAISPGRDRYEQYF.

This clonotype was seen more than once but under ten times. The CDR3 DNA follows: TGTGCCAGCAGCCCCAGCGGCCAGAAGTACAATGAGCAGTTCTTC. It yields the protein CASSPSGQKYNEQFF. This chain connects TRBV7-2 to TRBJ2-1; TRBD2 is a possible D gene (5 bases). Germline V CDR1 and CDR2: SGHTA, FQGNSA. Between the trimmed V and J ends, which lost 5 bases and 4 bases, there was a span of 15 bases. There are 15 residues in the CDR3.

This chain uses TRBV3-1 with TRBJ1-6; D possibly corresponds to TRBD1 (5 bases). CDR1 is LGHDT, CDR2 YNNKEL, per germline (reference sequence). The CDR3 consists of 15 residues. Trimming pared 0 bases from V and 10 bases from J, leaving 13 bases between. CDR3 in amino acids: CASSQEGRWDSPLHF. CDR3 DNA: TGTGCCAGCAGCCAAGAGGGCAGGTGGGACTCACCCCTCCACTTT. Variable domain in full (rest from reference TRBV3-1 and TRBJ1-6): DTAVSQTPKYLVTQMGNDKSIKCEQNLGHDTMYWYKQDSKKFLKIMFSYNNKELIINETVPNRFSPKSPDKAHLNLHINSLELGDSAVYFCASSQEGRWDSPLHFGNGTRLTVT.

In regard to this clonotype: As the CDR3 is not closed by the conserved phenylalanine or tryptophan, this likely results from a read error. The gene calls are TRBV7-8 and TRBJ2-3, with 16 bases matching TRBD2. After removal of 5 bases from V and 4 bases from J, the junction contained 3 bases not matched to a gene. CDR3 length equals 16 residues. CDR1 is SGHVS and CDR2 is FQNEAQ in the germline V gene. CDR3 sequence: CASSDGTSGRADTQYL. As DNA, the CDR3 is TGTGCCAGCAGCGACGGGACTAGCGGGAGGGCAGATACGCAGTATTTG.

V usage is TRBV20-1 and J usage is TRBJ2-5, with TRBD1 matching over 12 bases. Per germline, CDR1 DFQATT and CDR2 SNEGSKA (reference sequence). Trimming cost V 0 bases and J 11 bases; bases outside gene matches: 10. CDR3 length: 15 residues. The CDR3, as DNA: TGCAGTGCTAGAGACCAGGGGACAGGGGGCCCAGCGCAGTACTTC. Its translation is CSARDQGTGGPAQYF.